The 11 T cell receptor beta chains given below trace back to one sample, sequenced in a study of cytotoxic CD8 clonotypes in ibrutinib-treated CLL. Sequencing used immunoSEQ multiplex PCR; TCRdb keeps in-frame clones, though not all of them. The sample lists hundreds of thousands of clones, around 70% occurring once. Source: PBMCs, taken after 24 months of ibrutinib treatment. Receptors were obtained from a human donor with chronic lymphocytic leukemia.

This sequence joins TRBV28 and TRBJ2-3, with D perhaps matching TRBD2 (7 bases). Germline loops: CDR1 MDHEN, CDR2 SYDVKM. The ends were cut back, 0 bases at V and 0 bases at J, with 10 bases in the middle. There are 16 residues in the CDR3. This CDR3 reads CASSLWEGGSTDTQYF. CDR3 nucleotides: TGTGCCAGCAGTTTATGGGAGGGGGGGAGCACAGATACGCAGTATTTT.

This chain connects TRBV14 to TRBJ2-4; weak D call: TRBD2 (6 bases). Trimming left V 1 base short and J 1 base short, with 8 bases between. Germline V gene lookup returns CDR1 SGHDN and CDR2 FVKESK. The CDR3 is made up of 15 amino acids. The CDR3 nucleotides are TGTGCCAGCAGCCAAGCCGGGAGTGCCAAAAACATTCAGTACTTC. It yields the protein CASSQAGSAKNIQYF. The entire variable domain, with the rest obtained from reference TRBV14 and TRBJ2-4, is as follows: EAGVTQFPSHSVIEKGQTVTLRCDPISGHDNLYWYRRVMGKEIKFLLHFVKESKQDESGMPNNRFLAERTGGTYSTLKVQPAELEDSGVYFCASSQAGSAKNIQYFGAGTRLSVL.

The CDR3, as DNA: TGTGCCAGCAGTTCCACCGGACAGGCCAACGAGCAGTACTTC. Its translation: CASSSTGQANEQYF. The J gene is TRBJ2-7, the V gene TRBV27; 7 bases map to TRBD1. Germline V CDR1 and CDR2: MNHEY, SMNVEV (reference sequence). The CDR3 consists of 14 residues. J gave up 5 bases and V 4 bases, and 8 bases lay outside the gene matches.

This chain links TRBV7-9 with TRBJ2-3; D uncertain. The CDR3 totals 14 residues. With 0 bases removed from V and 3 bases from J, the gap between germline ends came to 7 bases. Germline CDR1 and CDR2: SEHNR and FQNEAQ (reference sequence). CDR3 protein: CASSLAGRTDTQYF. In nucleotides, the CDR3 is TGTGCCAGCAGCTTAGCGGGAAGAACAGATACGCAGTATTTT.

The V gene is TRBV19, the J gene TRBJ2-4; D remains unclear. V was cut by 6 bases and J by 1 base, with 19 bases left in between. Germline values: CDR1 LNHDA, CDR2 SQIVND (reference sequence). The CDR3 extends over 17 amino acids. The CDR3, as DNA: TGTGCCAGTAGCCAAAAGCCCGGACCGCCCGCCAAAAACATTCAGTACTTC. The encoded protein is CASSQKPGPPAKNIQYF.

This chain connects TRBV7-8 to TRBJ2-7, with 8 bases identical to TRBD1. Germline CDR1 SGHVS, CDR2 FQNEAQ. The CDR3 extends over 15 amino acids. V dropped 5 bases and J dropped 4; count of bases not matched to a gene: 10. The CDR3 DNA reads TGTGCCAGCAGCGACCCGACAGGGGTCCTATACGAGCAGTACTTC. Residues: CASSDPTGVLYEQYF.

This clone came up a few times. In nucleotides, the CDR3 is TGTGCCAGTAGCAAACATGAAGGCTACACCTTC. This translates into CASSKHEGYTF. V and J are TRBV19 and TRBJ1-2; no reliable D call. The V gene lost 6 bases and the J gene lost 8 bases, with 10 bases spanning the gap. The CDR3 loop spans 11 amino acids. From germline, CDR1 is LNHDA and CDR2 SQIVND (reference sequence).

The rearrangement uses TRBV5-4 and TRBJ2-1, with D tentatively TRBD2 (5 bases). The germline V gene has CDR1 SGHNT and CDR2 YYREEE (reference sequence). V was pared by 0 bases and J by 0 bases, with 7 bases between. The CDR3 is 15 amino acids. The DNA of the CDR3 is TGTGCCAGCAGCTTGGACGAGGGCTCCTACAATGAGCAGTTCTTC. Protein product: CASSLDEGSYNEQFF. The variable domain in full, with the rest retrieved from reference TRBV5-4 and TRBJ2-1, is ETGVTQSPTHLIKTRGQQVTLRCSSQSGHNTVSWYQQALGQGPQFIFQYYREEENGRGNFPPRFSGLQFPNYSSELNVNALELDDSALYLCASSLDEGSYNEQFFGPGTRLTVL.

The chain couples TRBV9 to TRBJ1-4, with D unresolved. The CDR3 sequence is 14 residues long. CDR1 SGDLS and CDR2 YYNGEE come from the germline V gene. Between the trimmed V and J ends, which lost 1 base and 8 bases, there was a span of 12 bases. CDR3 DNA sequence: TGTGCCAGCAGCGTAAGCCAGGCAAGCGAAAAACTGTTTTTT. It codes for CASSVSQASEKLFF.

This clone was counted between two and nine times. It is unclear where the CDR3 begins or ends on the DNA, so no DNA is shown, and the CDR3 is as TCRdb lists it. The chain has TRBV28 and TRBJ2-6; the table's D call of TRBD2 was not tested on the DNA. Germline V gives CDR1 MDHEN, CDR2 SYDVKM. Counting both end residues, the CDR3 totals 16 amino acids. The CDR3 sequence is CASSSSWSSGANVLTF.

The chain employs TRBV19 and TRBJ1-1; D might be TRBD1 (6 bases). V shed 2 bases and J shed 4 bases, with 17 bases lying between them. The V gene's germline CDR1 is LNHDA and CDR2 SQIVND (reference sequence). There are 16 residues in the CDR3. CDR3 region: CASSIHKQGVLTEAFF. For the CDR3, the DNA is TGTGCCAGTAGTATACATAAACAGGGAGTCCTCACTGAAGCTTTCTTT.